The 29 T cell receptor beta chains given below trace back to one sample, sequenced in a study of cytomegalovirus exposure and HLA in healthy donors. Clones were sequenced by immunoSEQ multiplex PCR, and TCRdb holds only the in-frame ones, with some missing. The sample consists of 250,000 to 400,000 clones, roughly 88% of them appearing once. Sample: PBMCs. Receptors were obtained from a man aged 25-40 years in good health and CMV-seronegative.

The chain uses TRBV5-8 and TRBJ2-3, with a possible D match to TRBD2 (7 bases). The CDR3 is 13 amino acids. Germline assignment: CDR1 SGHTS and CDR2 YDEGEE. Trimming shortened V by 10 bases and J by 7 bases, and 19 bases separated the two germline ends. CDR3 amino acids: CASRGGALYTQYF. The CDR3 DNA follows: TGTGCCTCTAGAGGGGGGGCCCTATATACGCAGTATTTT.

The chain combines TRBV7-2 with TRBJ2-7; 7 bases are a match to TRBD1. J gave up 6 bases and V 1 base, and 9 bases lay outside the gene matches. Looked up from germline, CDR1 is SGHTA and CDR2 is FQGNSA. The CDR3 consists of 15 residues. The CDR3 loop is CASSLEGTAVFEQYF. CDR3 nucleotide sequence: TGTGCCAGCAGCTTAGAGGGGACAGCAGTATTCGAGCAGTACTTC.

This chain connects TRBV6-6 to TRBJ2-3; no reliable D call. The V and J ends lost 5 bases and 5 bases respectively, with 8 bases between them. This CDR3 has 12 amino acids. The V gene's germline CDR1 is MNHNY and CDR2 SVGAGI (reference sequence). The chain's CDR3 is CASSHPGDTQYF. The CDR3 nucleotides read TGTGCCAGCAGTCACCCGGGAGATACGCAGTATTTT.

This chain connects TRBV9 to TRBJ2-3; D perhaps matches TRBD2 (5 bases). V lost 5 bases and J lost 1, with 8 bases in between. In germline, CDR1 is SGDLS, CDR2 YYNGEE. The CDR3 sequence is 13 residues long. The CDR3 is CASSLSGTDTQYF. The CDR3 region has the DNA TGTGCCAGCAGTCTTAGCGGCACAGATACGCAGTATTTT.

The V and J genes are TRBV6-1 and TRBJ1-5; D is unclear. The germline V gene has CDR1 MNHNS and CDR2 SASEGT. Trimming took 4 bases from V and 10 from J, leaving 14 bases between them. The CDR3 runs to 13 residues. The CDR3 loop is CASSVRTGQPQHF. The DNA for the CDR3 is TGTGCCAGCAGTGTCAGGACTGGGCAACCCCAGCATTTT.

The chain combines TRBV2 with TRBJ2-7, with 15 bases identical to TRBD2. The junction had 9 bases not matched to a gene; V was cut back by 6 bases and J by 3 bases. The CDR3 spans 17 residues. CDR1 is SNHLY, CDR2 FYNNEI, per germline. CDR3 bases: TGTGCCAGCAGAGACCCGGGACTAGCGGGGGGCCTCTACGAGCAGTACTTC. This sequence encodes CASRDPGLAGGLYEQYF.

The chain has TRBV5-6 and TRBJ2-7, with a weak D call TRBD1 (6 bases). V lost 0 bases and J 4 bases, leaving 14 bases between the germline ends. CDR3 length: 15 amino acids. CDR1 and CDR2 (germline): SGHDT, YYEEEE. CDR3 in DNA: TGTGCCAGCAGCTTGGACTTAGGGGGTGGGTACGAGCAGTACTTC. Its translation is CASSLDLGGGYEQYF.

This clone was recorded a few times. The chain links TRBV6-1 to TRBJ1-1, with 9 positions matching TRBD1. The V gene end was trimmed by 4 bases and the J gene end by 8 bases; junction bases not matched to a gene: 5. There are 13 residues in the CDR3. Germline V gene sequence: CDR1 MNHNS, CDR2 SASEGT. Written as DNA, the CDR3 is TGTGCCAGCAGTGTAACAGGGGGCATGGAAGCTTTCTTT. Translated, it gives CASSVTGGMEAFF.

This clone was observed a few times. The chain links TRBV12-5 to TRBJ1-5; D is perhaps TRBD1 (5 bases). This CDR3 has 14 residues. V gave up 1 base and J gave up 5 bases, with 9 bases separating them. Germline V gives CDR1 LGHNT, CDR2 FRNRAP. CDR3 nucleotides: TGTGCTAGTGGTTTGGAACAGGCGGATCAGCCCCAGCATTTT. This codes for CASGLEQADQPQHF.

This chain joins TRBV6-6 and TRBJ2-1; TRBD1 matches 7 bases. With 7 bases clipped from V and 9 bases from J, the junction kept 15 bases outside the gene matches. The length of the CDR3 is 15 residues. From germline, CDR1 is MNHNY and CDR2 SVGAGI (reference sequence). Here the CDR3 DNA reads TGTGCCAGCATGGGGTATGGCAGGGGGAAAACTGAGCAGTTCTTC. Protein sequence: CASMGYGRGKTEQFF.

The V and J genes are TRBV25-1 and TRBJ1-2, with 7 nucleotides matching TRBD1. V lost 2 bases, J lost 0 bases, and 9 bases stayed unmatched. Germline V CDR1 and CDR2: MGHDK, SYGVNS. This CDR3 is 17 amino acids long. CDR3 residues: CASSEHPRGRTNYGYTF. The CDR3 DNA reads TGTGCCAGCAGTGAACACCCCAGGGGGAGGACTAACTATGGCTACACCTTC.

This chain links TRBV4-2 with TRBJ2-2; D is possibly TRBD2 (7 bases). With 0 bases removed from V and 1 base from J, the gap between germline ends came to 15 bases. Germline V gene lookup returns CDR1 LGHNA and CDR2 YNFKEQ. CDR3 length equals 18 residues. The CDR3 reads CASSQDPPGGGNTGELFF. The CDR3 region has the DNA TGTGCCAGCAGCCAAGATCCCCCGGGGGGCGGGAACACCGGGGAGCTGTTTTTT.

CDR3 region: CASSYLTGDRNTEAFF. The CDR3 bases are TGTGCCAGCAGTTACCTGACAGGGGACAGGAACACTGAAGCTTTCTTT. This chain joins TRBV6-5 and TRBJ1-1; TRBD1 matches at 8 bases. Germline V lookup: CDR1 MNHEY, CDR2 SVGAGI. The J segment lost 1 base and the V segment lost 2 bases, leaving 6 bases of the junction unmatched. The CDR3 loop spans 16 amino acids.

CDR3 coding DNA: TGTGCCAGTAAGACAGAGATTGCAACTAATGAAAAACTGTTTTTT. Translation gives CASKTEIATNEKLFF. This chain links TRBV19 with TRBJ1-4; a weak D match, TRBD1 (5 bases). There are 15 residues in the CDR3. With 7 bases removed from V and 0 bases from J, the gap between germline ends came to 12 bases. In germline, CDR1 is LNHDA, CDR2 SQIVND (reference sequence). Drawing the rest from reference TRBV19 and TRBJ1-4, the complete variable domain is DGGITQSPKYLFRKEGQNVTLSCEQNLNHDAMYWYRQDPGQGLRLIYYSQIVNDFQKGDIAEGYSVSREKKESFPLTVTSAQKNPTAFYLCASKTEIATNEKLFFGSGTQLSVL.

V and J are TRBV6-4 and TRBJ1-5; D unclear. Germline CDR1 reads MRHNA; CDR2 reads SNTAGT. V shed 5 bases and J shed 6 bases, with 17 bases lying between them. This CDR3 comprises 15 residues. CDR3 nucleotide sequence: TGTGCCAGCAGTTGGAACGGGGAGTCAGTTCAGCCCCAGCATTTT. It specifies CASSWNGESVQPQHF.

A single count supports this clone. This chain connects TRBV5-1 to TRBJ2-2; 7 bases line up with TRBD1. The junction had 6 bases not matched to a gene; V was cut back by 2 bases and J by 2 bases. This CDR3 is 16 amino acids long. Germline values: CDR1 SGHRS, CDR2 YFSETQ. The CDR3, as DNA: TGCGCCAGCAGCTTCCCGCAGGGGGTAAACACCGGGGAGCTGTTTTTT. This sequence encodes CASSFPQGVNTGELFF.

V is TRBV11-2 and J is TRBJ2-7, with 10 bases fitting TRBD1. V gave up 5 bases and J gave up 3 bases; unmatched junction bases: 7. The CDR3 totals 15 residues. Per germline, CDR1 SGHAT and CDR2 FQNNGV. CDR3 coding DNA: TGTGCCAGCAGCCCCCGACAGGGGGCAAACTACGAGCAGTACTTC. As protein: CASSPRQGANYEQYF. The full variable domain, in which reference TRBV11-2 and TRBJ2-7 provide the parts outside the CDR3, is EAGVAQSPRYKIIEKRQSVAFWCNPISGHATLYWYQQILGQGPKLLIQFQNNGVVDDSQLPKDRFSAERLKGVDSTLKIQPAKLEDSAVYLCASSPRQGANYEQYFGPGTRLTVT.

The J gene is TRBJ2-3, the V gene TRBV11-2; the match to TRBD1 covers 8 bases. Germline trimming cut 1 base from V and 3 bases from J; bases unmatched to any gene: 6. Germline V gene lookup returns CDR1 SGHAT and CDR2 FQNNGV. There are 16 residues in the CDR3. The CDR3 nucleotides are TGTGCCAGCAGCTTAGTGGCAGGGGGCAGTACAGATACGCAGTATTTT. Translating gives CASSLVAGGSTDTQYF.

The V gene is TRBV11-3, the J gene TRBJ2-1; D is perhaps TRBD2 (7 bases). CDR1 and CDR2 from the germline V gene are SGHNT and YENEEA. The length of the CDR3 is 15 residues. The V end lost 5 bases, the J end lost 6 bases, and 17 bases lay between the germline ends. The CDR3: CASSPGGRFINEQFF. The CDR3 DNA follows: TGTGCCAGCAGCCCGGGGGGCCGGTTTATCAATGAGCAGTTCTTC. The whole variable domain, filled in from reference TRBV11-3 and TRBJ2-1, reads EAGVVQSPRYKIIEKKQPVAFWCNPISGHNTLYWYLQNLGQGPELLIRYENEEAVDDSQLPKDRFSAERLKGVDSTLKIQPAELGDSAVYLCASSPGGRFINEQFFGPGTRLTVL.

This clone has only a few counts. This chain connects TRBV6-5 to TRBJ1-5; 9 positions agree with TRBD1. The CDR3 runs 14 residues. CDR1 is MNHEY and CDR2 is SVGAGI in the germline V gene. V trimming: 6 bases; J trimming: 7 bases; junction bases outside the gene matches: 7. This CDR3 reads CASSRGTGRQPQHF. Written as DNA, the CDR3 is TGTGCCAGCAGCCGGGGGACAGGGAGACAGCCCCAGCATTTT.

The CDR3 DNA is TGTGCCAGCGGCCAAGGGGAAGTCGGTTCACCCCTCCACTTT. Translation gives CASGQGEVGSPLHF. This chain joins TRBV6-1 and TRBJ1-6, with TRBD1 as a possible D gene (5 bases). The CDR3 is made up of 14 amino acids. Between the trimmed V and J ends, which lost 8 bases and 9 bases, there was a span of 17 bases. Germline V lookup: CDR1 MNHNS, CDR2 SASEGT.

The V and J genes are TRBV7-2 and TRBJ2-1; 10 bases align to TRBD2. Germline V CDR1 and CDR2: SGHTA, FQGNSA. CDR3 length: 15 residues. V shed 5 bases, J shed 6 bases, and the junction held 7 bases outside the gene matches. The CDR3 spells CASSLPSGGTNEQFF. For the CDR3, the DNA is TGTGCCAGCAGCCTACCTAGCGGGGGAACCAATGAGCAGTTCTTC. The full variable domain, with the rest looked up from reference TRBV7-2 and TRBJ2-1, is GAGVSQSPSNKVTEKGKDVELRCDPISGHTALYWYRQSLGQGLEFLIYFQGNSAPDKSGLPSDRFSAERTGGSVSTLTIQRTQQEDSAVYLCASSLPSGGTNEQFFGPGTRLTVL.

This chain links TRBV19 with TRBJ1-6; D is ambiguous. Germline V gene sequence: CDR1 LNHDA, CDR2 SQIVND (reference sequence). The CDR3 loop spans 14 amino acids. CDR3 residues: CVSQDGNYNSPLHF. In DNA, the CDR3 is TGTGTCAGCCAGGACGGGAATTATAATTCACCCCTCCACTTT. The full variable domain, completed using reference TRBV19 and TRBJ1-6, is DGGITQSPKYLFRKEGQNVTLSCEQNLNHDAMYWYRQDPGQGLRLIYYSQIVNDFQKGDIAEGYSVSREKKESFPLTVTSAQKNPTAFYLCVSQDGNYNSPLHFGNGTRLTVT.

The J gene is TRBJ2-5, the V gene TRBV6-6; D might be TRBD1 (6 bases). CDR1 is MNHNY and CDR2 is SVGAGI in the germline V gene (reference sequence). V lost 3 bases and J 1 base, leaving 15 bases between the germline ends. The CDR3 runs 16 residues. This chain's CDR3 is CASSYTGKFPQETQYF. The CDR3 DNA reads TGTGCCAGCAGTTATACAGGGAAATTCCCCCAAGAGACCCAGTACTTC.

The table lists this clone with a count of one. V gene TRBV4-3 combines with J gene TRBJ2-7; TRBD1 matches at 9 bases. This CDR3 contains 16 residues. The V gene end was trimmed by 1 base and the J gene end by 4 bases; junction bases not matched to a gene: 8. Germline loops: CDR1 LGHNA, CDR2 YSLEER. CDR3 in amino acids: CASSQGAGTGIYEQYF. CDR3 DNA: TGCGCCAGCAGCCAAGGAGCCGGGACAGGGATTTACGAGCAGTACTTC.

The V and J genes are TRBV11-1 and TRBJ2-4; 9 nucleotides line up with TRBD1. The CDR3 has 15 residues. From germline, CDR1 is SGHAT and CDR2 FQDESV (reference sequence). J lost 0 bases, V lost 3 bases, and 0 bases had no gene match. CDR3 residues: CASSLTGGAKNIQYF. The CDR3 coding sequence is TGTGCCAGCAGCTTGACAGGGGGAGCCAAAAACATTCAGTACTTC.

The rearrangement uses TRBV5-1 and TRBJ2-5; D is unclear. The ends were cut back, 3 bases at V and 2 bases at J, with 11 bases in the middle. Germline V lookup: CDR1 SGHRS, CDR2 YFSETQ. This CDR3 contains 14 residues. The CDR3 sequence is CASSWPQDQETQYF. The CDR3 nucleotides are TGCGCCAGCAGCTGGCCCCAGGATCAAGAGACCCAGTACTTC. The complete variable domain, with remaining parts taken from reference TRBV5-1 and TRBJ2-5, reads KAGVTQTPRYLIKTRGQQVTLSCSPISGHRSVSWYQQTPGQGLQFLFEYFSETQRNKGNFPGRFSGRQFSNSRSEMNVSTLELGDSALYLCASSWPQDQETQYFGPGTRLLVL.

The gene calls are TRBV5-1 and TRBJ1-1; tentative D call: TRBD1 (6 bases). Per germline, CDR1 SGHRS and CDR2 YFSETQ. The V and J ends lost 6 bases and 8 bases respectively, with 11 bases between them. This CDR3 has 11 residues. CDR3 bases: TGCGCCAGCAATTCCGGACAGGAAGCTTTCTTT. Its protein product is CASNSGQEAFF.

The chain combines TRBV4-2 with TRBJ1-4; no clear D. Germline CDR1 LGHNA, CDR2 YNFKEQ. V lost 0 bases and J 7 bases, leaving 9 bases between the germline ends. The CDR3 is 14 amino acids. The CDR3 reads CASSQERVSEKLFF. The CDR3 DNA is TGTGCCAGCAGCCAAGAGAGGGTTAGTGAAAAACTGTTTTTT.